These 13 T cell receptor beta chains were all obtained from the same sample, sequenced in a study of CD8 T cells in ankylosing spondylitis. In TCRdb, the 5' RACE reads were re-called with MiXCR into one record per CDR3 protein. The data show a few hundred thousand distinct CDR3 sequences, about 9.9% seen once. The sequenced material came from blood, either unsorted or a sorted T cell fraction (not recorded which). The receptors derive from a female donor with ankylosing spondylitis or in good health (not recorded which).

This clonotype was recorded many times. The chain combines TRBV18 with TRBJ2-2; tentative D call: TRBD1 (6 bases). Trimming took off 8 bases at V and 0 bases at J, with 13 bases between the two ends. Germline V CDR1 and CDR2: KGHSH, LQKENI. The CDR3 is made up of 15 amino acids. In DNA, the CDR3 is TGTGCCAGCAAATGGACAGACGCGAACACCGGGGAGCTGTTTTTT. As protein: CASKWTDANTGELFF.

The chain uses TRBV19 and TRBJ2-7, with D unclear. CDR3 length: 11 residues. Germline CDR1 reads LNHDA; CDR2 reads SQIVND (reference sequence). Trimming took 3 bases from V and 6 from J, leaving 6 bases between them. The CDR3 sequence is CASSIDGEQYF. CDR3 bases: TGTGCCAGTAGTATTGACGGCGAGCAGTACTTC. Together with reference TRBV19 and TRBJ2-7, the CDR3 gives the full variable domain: DGGITQSPKYLFRKEGQNVTLSCEQNLNHDAMYWYRQDPGQGLRLIYYSQIVNDFQKGDIAEGYSVSREKKESFPLTVTSAQKNPTAFYLCASSIDGEQYFGPGTRLTVT.

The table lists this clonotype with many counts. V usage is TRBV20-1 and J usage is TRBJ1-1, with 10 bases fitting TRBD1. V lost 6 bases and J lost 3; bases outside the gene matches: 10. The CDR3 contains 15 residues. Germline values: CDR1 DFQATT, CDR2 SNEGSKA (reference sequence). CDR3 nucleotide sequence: TGCAGTGCGATGCCCACGGACAGGGGGGACACTGAAGCTTTCTTT. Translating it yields CSAMPTDRGDTEAFF.

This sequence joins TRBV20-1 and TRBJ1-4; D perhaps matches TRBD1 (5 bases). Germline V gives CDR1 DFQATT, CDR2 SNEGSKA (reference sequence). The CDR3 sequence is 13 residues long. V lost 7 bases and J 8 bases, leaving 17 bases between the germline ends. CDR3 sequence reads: CSVYGADREKLFF. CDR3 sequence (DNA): TGCAGTGTTTATGGGGCGGATAGGGAAAAACTGTTTTTT.

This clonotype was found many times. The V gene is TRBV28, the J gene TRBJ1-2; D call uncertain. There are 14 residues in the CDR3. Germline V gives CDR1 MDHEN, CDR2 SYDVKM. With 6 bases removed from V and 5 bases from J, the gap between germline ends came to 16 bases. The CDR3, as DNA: TGTGCCAGCAGCCACCCCCCTACGGCGTATGGCTACACCTTC. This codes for CASSHPPTAYGYTF.

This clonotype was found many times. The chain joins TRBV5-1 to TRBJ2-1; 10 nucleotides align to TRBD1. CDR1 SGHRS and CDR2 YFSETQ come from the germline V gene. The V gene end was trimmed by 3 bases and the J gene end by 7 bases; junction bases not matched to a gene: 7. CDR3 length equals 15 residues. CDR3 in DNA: TGCGCCAGCAGCTCGACAGGGGGCGCGGGTAATGAGCAGTTCTTC. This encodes CASSSTGGAGNEQFF.

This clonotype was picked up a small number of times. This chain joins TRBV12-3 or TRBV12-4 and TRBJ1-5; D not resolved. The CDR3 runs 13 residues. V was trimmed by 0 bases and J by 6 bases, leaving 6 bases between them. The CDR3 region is CASSLALGQPQHF. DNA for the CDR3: TGTGCCAGCAGTTTAGCGCTTGGTCAGCCCCAGCATTTT.

In DNA form, the CDR3 reads TGTGCCAGCAGCGTAGCGGCGGGTCAGTACGAGCAGTACTTC. This translates into CASSVAAGQYEQYF. The gene calls are TRBV9 and TRBJ2-7; TRBD2 might be the D (5 bases). Germline CDR1 reads SGDLS; CDR2 reads YYNGEE. The CDR3 sequence is 14 residues long. The germline V and J ends were trimmed by 0 bases and 4 bases, with 11 bases remaining between them.

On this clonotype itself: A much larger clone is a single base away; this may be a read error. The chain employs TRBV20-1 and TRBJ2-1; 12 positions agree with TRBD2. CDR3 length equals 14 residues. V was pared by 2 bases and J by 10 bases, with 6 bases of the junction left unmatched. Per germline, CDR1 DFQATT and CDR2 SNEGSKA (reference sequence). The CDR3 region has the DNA TGCAGTGCTAGAACTAGCGGGGGGATAAAGGAGCAGTTCTTC. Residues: CSARTSGGIKEQFF.

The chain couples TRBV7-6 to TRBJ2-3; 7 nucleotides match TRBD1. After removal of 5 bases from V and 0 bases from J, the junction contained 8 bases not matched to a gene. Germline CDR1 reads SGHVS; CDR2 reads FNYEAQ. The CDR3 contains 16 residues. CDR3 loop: CASSAPGTESTDTQYF. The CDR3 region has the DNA TGTGCCAGCAGCGCCCCCGGGACAGAGAGCACAGATACGCAGTATTTT.

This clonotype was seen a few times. CDR3 protein: CATSNSLKRETVYEQYF. The CDR3 DNA sequence: TGTGCCACCAGCAACTCCCTAAAGCGGGAGACCGTCTACGAGCAGTACTTC. The genes are TRBV15 and TRBJ2-7, with 8 bases matching TRBD2. V gave up 4 bases and J gave up 3 bases; unmatched junction bases: 14. Germline lookup yields CDR1 LNHNV and CDR2 YYDKDF (reference sequence). The CDR3 length is 17 residues.

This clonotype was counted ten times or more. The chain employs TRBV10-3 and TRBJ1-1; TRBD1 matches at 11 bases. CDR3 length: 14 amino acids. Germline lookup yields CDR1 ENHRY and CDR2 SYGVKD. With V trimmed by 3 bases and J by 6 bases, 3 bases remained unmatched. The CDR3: CAISDPGQGAEAFF. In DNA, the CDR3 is TGTGCCATCAGTGACCCGGGACAGGGGGCTGAAGCTTTCTTT.

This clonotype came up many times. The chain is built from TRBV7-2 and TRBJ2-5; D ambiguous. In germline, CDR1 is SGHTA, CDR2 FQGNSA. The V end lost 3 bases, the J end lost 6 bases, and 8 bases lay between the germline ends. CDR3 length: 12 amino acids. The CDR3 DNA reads TGTGCCAGCAGCTTGAGTTCAAAGACCCAGTACTTC. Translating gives CASSLSSKTQYF.